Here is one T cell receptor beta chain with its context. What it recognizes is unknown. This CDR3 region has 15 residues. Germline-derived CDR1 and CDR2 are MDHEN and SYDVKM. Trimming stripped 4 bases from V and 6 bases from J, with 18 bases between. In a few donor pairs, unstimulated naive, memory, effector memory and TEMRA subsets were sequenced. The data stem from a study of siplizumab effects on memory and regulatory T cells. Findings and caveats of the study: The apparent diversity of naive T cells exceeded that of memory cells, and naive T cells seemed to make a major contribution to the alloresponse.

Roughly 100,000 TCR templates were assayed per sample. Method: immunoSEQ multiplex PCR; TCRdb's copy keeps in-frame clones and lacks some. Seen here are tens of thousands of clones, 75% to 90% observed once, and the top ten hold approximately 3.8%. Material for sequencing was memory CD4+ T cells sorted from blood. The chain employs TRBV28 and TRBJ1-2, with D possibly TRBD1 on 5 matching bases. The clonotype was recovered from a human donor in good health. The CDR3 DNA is TGTGCCAGCAGTTCCCCCCGCGGGGCTGCTAATGGCTACACCTTC. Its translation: CASSSPRGAANGYTF.